These 24 T cell receptor beta chains share one sample of origin, sequenced in a study of T-cell reconstitution after alpha-beta-depleted transplantation in children (dated by TCRdb to 2016 to 2018). The time point label of this sample denotes: day 60 (about 2 months) after transplantation. What the treatment or condition label conveys for this sample: allogeneic hematopoietic cell transplantation with graft depleted of TCRalphabeta T cells and CD19 B cells. To prepare the library, PCR was applied. Data came from an Illumina HiSeq 2500. TCR library preparation used molecular barcoding, with unique molecular identifiers applied to normalize quantification of the TCRbeta repertoire. TCRdb reworked the public reads: Q25 trimming with fastp, MiXCR clone assembly, productive beta chains retained. Each entry is one CDR3 protein sequence, shown with its most common DNA and genes. In this sample the table shows roughly 10,000 distinct CDR3 sequences, about 14% of which occur a single time. Approximately 55% of the sample is in the top ten clones.

The sequences come from PBMCs, mostly from graft donor cells, collected 60 days after TCRalphabeta/CD19-depleted stem cell transplant. These receptors came from a male patient aged 10 to 17 who had a stem cell transplant for acute lymphoblastic leukemia, so the T cells may come from the graft donor.

This clonotype was recorded many times. The chain employs TRBV21-1 and TRBJ2-3; the listed D gene, TRBD2, was not tested against the DNA. TRBV21-1 constitutes a pseudogene. The CDR3 is made up of 18 amino acids. CDR3 region: CASSKVGTSGRAPDTQYF. The CDR3 bases are TGTGCCAGCAGCAAAGTGGGGACTAGCGGGAGGGCCCCAGATACGCAGTATTTT.

This clonotype was seen at least ten times. V is TRBV9 and J is TRBJ2-3, with TRBD1 as a possible D gene (6 bases). Per germline, CDR1 SGDLS and CDR2 YYNGEE. Trimming pared 2 bases from V and 3 bases from J, leaving 10 bases between. The CDR3 runs to 14 residues. CDR3 sequence: CASSVTGQTDTQYF. CDR3 coding DNA: TGTGCCAGCAGCGTCACAGGGCAAACAGATACGCAGTATTTT.

Ten or more counts support this clonotype. The J gene is TRBJ2-7, the V gene TRBV5-1; the match to TRBD1 covers 7 bases. Germline assignment: CDR1 SGHRS and CDR2 YFSETQ. The CDR3 extends over 15 amino acids. The V and J ends lost 0 bases and 6 bases, in that order; junction bases with no gene match: 9. CDR3 sequence (DNA): TGCGCCAGCAGCTTGGAGGCAGGGGGATTTCTCGAGCAGTACTTC. This encodes CASSLEAGGFLEQYF.

By its share, this clonotype is large. The V gene is TRBV5-6, the J gene TRBJ2-3, with 7 positions matching TRBD1. The CDR3 sequence is 13 residues long. V gave up 4 bases and J gave up 14 bases; unmatched junction bases: 13. Germline lookup yields CDR1 SGHDT and CDR2 YYEEEE. The CDR3 nucleotides are TGTGCCAGCAGCCAGATGACAGGGCCCACACCGTATTTT. Translation: CASSQMTGPTPYF.

This clonotype was counted many times. The chain couples TRBV6-1 to TRBJ1-4, with D unresolved. Germline V gene data show CDR1 as MNHNS and CDR2 as SASEGT. The CDR3 is made up of 15 amino acids. With 6 bases removed from V and 4 bases from J, the gap between germline ends came to 15 bases. For the CDR3, the DNA is TGTGCCAGCAGAGAGTCTGGGCGGAATAATGAAAAACTGTTTTTT. This translates into CASRESGRNNEKLFF.

In this sample, this clonotype turned up a few times. The chain has TRBV6-1 and TRBJ2-7, with 14 bases aligning to TRBD2. The junction had 4 bases not matched to a gene; V was cut back by 5 bases and J by 7 bases. The CDR3 spans 14 residues. Germline V gene sequence: CDR1 MNHNS, CDR2 SASEGT. CDR3 protein: CASSRLAGGWEQYF. The CDR3 DNA reads as TGTGCCAGCAGTCGACTAGCGGGAGGGTGGGAGCAGTACTTC.

This clonotype is termed large (0.1 to 1%). The chain is built from TRBV12-3 or TRBV12-4 and TRBJ2-7; TRBD1 aligns across 9 bases. Trimming at V came to 6 bases and at J to 2 bases, leaving 14 bases not matched to a gene. The CDR3 is made up of 17 amino acids. CDR3 in amino acids: CASRRLPPGTGTYEQYF. The CDR3 coding sequence is TGTGCCAGCAGGCGCCTTCCCCCCGGGACAGGGACCTACGAGCAGTACTTC.

At least ten counts were recorded for this clonotype. The rearrangement links TRBV29-1 to TRBJ2-1, with TRBD2 matching over 11 bases. The CDR3 has 18 amino acids. Germline values: CDR1 SQVTM, CDR2 ANQGSEA. The junction had 13 bases not matched to a gene; V was cut back by 4 bases and J by 2 bases. This CDR3 is CSVAGQGSGLAAYNEQFF. DNA of the CDR3: TGCAGCGTTGCCGGCCAGGGCTCGGGACTAGCGGCCTACAATGAGCAGTTCTTC.

This clonotype has a count of ten or more. The J gene is TRBJ2-1, the V gene TRBV12-3 or TRBV12-4, with D maybe TRBD2 (6 bases). This CDR3 is 15 amino acids long. V lost 5 bases, J lost 5 bases, and 16 bases lay in between. The CDR3: CASSARLVTNNEQFF. As DNA, the CDR3 is TGTGCCAGCAGTGCCCGACTAGTCACGAACAATGAGCAGTTCTTC.

The table lists this clonotype with many counts. This chain joins TRBV29-1 and TRBJ1-1; maybe TRBD1 (6 bases). The germline V gene encodes CDR1 SQVTM and CDR2 ANQGSEA. The CDR3 loop spans 13 amino acids. The V end was cut by 1 base, the J end by 4 bases, with 10 bases between. This CDR3 reads CSVEATGSTEAFF. DNA for the CDR3: TGCAGCGTTGAAGCCACAGGGAGCACTGAAGCTTTCTTT.

This clonotype was recorded many times. This chain joins TRBV3-1 and TRBJ2-7; 9 bases map to TRBD2. The J segment lost 4 bases and the V segment lost 4 bases, leaving 8 bases of the junction unmatched. There are 15 residues in the CDR3. Germline lookup yields CDR1 LGHDT and CDR2 YNNKEL (reference sequence). Here the CDR3 reads CASSPTSGVLYEQYF. CDR3 nucleotide sequence: TGTGCCAGCAGCCCGACTAGCGGAGTACTGTACGAGCAGTACTTC.

The gene calls are TRBV6-2 or TRBV6-3 and TRBJ2-2, with D possibly matching TRBD1 (5 bases). CDR3 length: 17 residues. V lost 0 bases, J lost 0 bases, and 11 bases lay in between. Germline CDR1 MNHEY, CDR2 SVGEGT. The CDR3 coding sequence is TGTGCCAGCAGTTACTCGCTCCAGGGAACGAACACCGGGGAGCTGTTTTTT. It codes for CASSYSLQGTNTGELFF.

This clonotype was found many times. This chain uses TRBV4-3 with TRBJ1-3; D ambiguous. The CDR3 consists of 17 residues. Trimming cost V 0 bases and J 0 bases, with 12 bases left between them. Germline V gene data show CDR1 as LGHNA and CDR2 as YSLEER. The CDR3 nucleotides are TGCGCCAGCAGCCAAGAGAGGTGGGCAGGCTCTGGAAACACCATATATTTT. It encodes CASSQERWAGSGNTIYF.

This clonotype has ten or more counts. The CDR3 loop reads CSVRERDYTDTQYF. The CDR3 coding sequence is TGCAGCGTCCGAGAGAGAGACTACACAGATACGCAGTATTTT. The chain uses TRBV29-1 and TRBJ2-3, with D possibly matching TRBD2 (5 bases). V lost 6 bases, J lost 2 bases, and 15 bases lay in between. The length of the CDR3 is 14 residues. Germline V gives CDR1 SQVTM, CDR2 ANQGSEA.

This clonotype was picked up many times. CDR3 nucleotides: TGTGCCAGCAGCTTCCACAGGGGAGGCGAGCAGTACTTC. Its translation is CASSFHRGGEQYF. The V gene is TRBV7-9, the J gene TRBJ2-7; TRBD1 might be the D (7 bases). Germline-derived CDR1 and CDR2 are SEHNR and FQNEAQ (reference sequence). This CDR3 has 13 amino acids. V shed 3 bases and J shed 6 bases, with 12 bases lying between them.

The J gene is TRBJ2-2, the V gene TRBV5-1; D gene unclear. The CDR3 is 15 amino acids. Germline CDR1 reads SGHRS; CDR2 reads YFSETQ. With 6 bases removed from V and 0 bases from J, the gap between germline ends came to 12 bases. The CDR3 is CASTPLGSNTGELFF. In DNA form, the CDR3 reads TGCGCCAGCACCCCCCTTGGCTCGAACACCGGGGAGCTGTTTTTT.

This clonotype appeared many times. The chain has TRBV6-5 and TRBJ2-7; a weak D match, TRBD1 (5 bases). With 8 bases removed from V and 6 bases from J, the gap between germline ends came to 20 bases. This CDR3 is 14 amino acids long. Germline CDR1 and CDR2: MNHEY and SVGAGI. In DNA, the CDR3 is TGTGCCAGCGCCACCGGGCAGGGATTTAGCGAGCAGTACTTC. Protein product: CASATGQGFSEQYF.

The rearrangement joins TRBV21-1 to TRBJ2-7. TRBV21-1 is a known pseudogene. This CDR3 contains 12 residues. This CDR3 is CASSPRGGEQYF. In nucleotides, the CDR3 is TGTGCCAGCAGCCCTCGGGGTGGCGAGCAGTACTTC.

In this sample, this clonotype turned up many times. The rearrangement joins TRBV24-1 to TRBJ2-7, with D possibly called TRBD1 or TRBD2 (5 bases each). Germline CDR1 and CDR2: KGHDR and SFDVKD. V lost 6 bases and J 3 bases, leaving 17 bases between the germline ends. This CDR3 spans 15 amino acids. CDR3 DNA sequence: TGTGCCACCAGTCGATCCGGGACGTCGGTCTACGAGCAGTACTTC. As protein: CATSRSGTSVYEQYF.

This clonotype was counted many times. The chain carries TRBV5-1 and TRBJ2-7, with D maybe TRBD2 (7 bases). CDR3 length: 15 residues. V was cut by 4 bases and J by 3 bases, with 17 bases left in between. Germline V lookup: CDR1 SGHRS, CDR2 YFSETQ. Here the CDR3 reads CASSKGGIDNYEQYF. CDR3 nucleotide sequence: TGCGCCAGCAGCAAGGGGGGGATCGACAACTACGAGCAGTACTTC.

The gene calls are TRBV2 and TRBJ2-7, with D possibly TRBD2 on 5 matching bases. The CDR3 is made up of 14 amino acids. Germline CDR1 SNHLY, CDR2 FYNNEI. V gave up 9 bases and J gave up 1 base, with 16 bases separating them. This chain's CDR3 is CASLSGGGSYEQYF. DNA for the CDR3: TGTGCCAGTCTGAGCGGAGGAGGATCCTACGAGCAGTACTTC.

This clonotype was seen repeatedly, ten times or more. The chain joins TRBV18 to TRBJ2-3, with D perhaps matching TRBD1 (5 bases). The CDR3 has 15 amino acids. V was clipped by 0 bases and J by 5 bases, with 12 bases between them. Germline V gene sequence: CDR1 KGHSH, CDR2 LQKENI. CDR3 nucleotides: TGTGCCAGCTCACCACCGCAGGGCCTGAAAGATACGCAGTATTTT. This translates into CASSPPQGLKDTQYF.

This clonotype was seen ten or more times. The chain has TRBV18 and TRBJ1-5, with unresolved D. Germline V gene data show CDR1 as KGHSH and CDR2 as LQKENI. This CDR3 has 12 amino acids. Trimming stripped 0 bases from V and 6 bases from J, with 3 bases between. CDR3 loop: CASSPPGQPQHF. CDR3 bases: TGTGCCAGCTCACCACCGGGTCAGCCCCAGCATTTT.

As DNA, the CDR3 is TGTGCCAGCAGCCCAAGGGGGGGGGGCGCGGGCACAGATACGCAGTATTTT. Its translation is CASSPRGGGAGTDTQYF. The rearrangement uses TRBV9 and TRBJ2-3; a possible D gene is TRBD2 (7 bases). CDR3 length: 17 residues. V was trimmed by 4 bases and J by 1 base, leaving 19 bases between them. Germline CDR1 reads SGDLS; CDR2 reads YYNGEE. The variable domain in full, with the rest retrieved from reference TRBV9 and TRBJ2-3, is DSGVTQTPKHLITATGQRVTLRCSPRSGDLSVYWYQQSLDQGLQFLIQYYNGEERAKGNILERFSAQQFPDLHSELNLSSLELGDSALYFCASSPRGGGAGTDTQYFGPGTRLTVL.